The clone carrying this T cell receptor beta chain was detected only a few times. Its antigen remains unidentified. RNA transcripts provided the source from which TCR beta CDR3 regions were amplified. TCR CDR3 regions were first amplified by RT-PCR with HTBI primers. Each CDR3 protein is one row after TCRdb ran MiXCR on the multiplex PCR reads. The data show roughly 500,000 distinct CDR3 sequences, roughly 23% seen once. These data come from a study of T cells in Graves' hyperthyroidism and ophthalmopathy. Whole-study results and caveats: In simple terms, a model built on 13 V-J features told ophthalmopathy apart from stable hyperthyroidism.

Trimming took off 7 bases at V and 1 base at J, with 8 bases between the two ends. The CDR3 has 13 residues. Ophthalmopathy patients all had a Clinical Activity Score of at least 3, a NOSPECS grade of at least 4 and disease under 3 months old. About 10 ml of fresh peripheral blood supplied the PBMCs. V usage is TRBV12-3 or TRBV12-4 and J usage is TRBJ1-3; D is undetermined. The TCR comes from a woman aged 70-85 years with Graves' ophthalmopathy. Sequencing was carried out using blood. The CDR3 region is CASNILSGNTIYF. The DNA of the CDR3 is TGTGCCAGCAACATACTTTCTGGAAACACCATATATTTT.